This T cell receptor beta chain was obtained from a study of T-cell memory formation after mild COVID-19. This CDR3 comprises 16 residues. V shed 4 bases and J shed 2 bases, with 19 bases lying between them. The V gene's germline CDR1 is SGHRS and CDR2 YFSETQ. MiXCR, run by TCRdb on the 5' RACE reads, gives a single entry per CDR3 protein. In the table there are approximately 150,000 distinct CDR3 sequences, about 14% of which are singletons. This rearrangement joins TRBV5-1 to TRBJ2-7; either TRBD1 or TRBD2 may supply D (5 bases each). The TCR originated in an adult woman who had mild COVID-19 (a few samples of this study predate the infection). Cell type and time point are not known. Sample: PBMCs or a T cell subset sorted from them (not recorded which). The CDR3 nucleotides are TGCGCCAGCAGCCTCATTGGGGGATTACAAGCCTACGAGCAGTACTTC. This sequence encodes CASSLIGGLQAYEQYF.